The rows below give T cell receptor beta chains drawn from one sample of a study of blood T cell repertoires in COVID-19. TCRdb's copy holds only in-frame clones and misses some; the assay was immunoSEQ multiplex PCR. The repertoire consists of about 68,000 clones, with 80% to 90% occurring once and the leading ten covering 7% to 10%. Sequenced material: peripheral blood. The receptors shown here come from a man in his fifties or sixties with active COVID-19. Both conserved end residues are part of each CDR3. The order of the fields is J gene, clone size, V gene, D gene, CDR3 protein, CDR3 DNA. The D gene is left open where the match is weak. Where a row states a size, it is once, few, many or the class of an expanded clone; other rows omit it.

TRBJ2-7 NA TRBV12-3/TRBV12-4 TRBD1 CASTRTGVEQYF TGTGCCAGCACTCGGACAGGGGTCGAGCAGTACTTC
TRBJ2-3 few TRBV2 NA CASRERLVSIDTQYF TGTGCCAGCAGGGAAAGACTAGTTTCAATAGATACGCAGTATTTT
TRBJ1-2 NA TRBV9 NA CASSVAGGPLYGYTF TGTGCCAGCAGCGTAGCTGGAGGGCCCCTATATGGCTACACCTTC
TRBJ2-5 once TRBV24-1 TRBD2 CATSDSGTSGETQYF TGTGCCACCAGTGATTCCGGGACTAGCGGGGAGACCCAGTACTTC
TRBJ2-7 NA TRBV11-2 NA CASGRARVAYEQYF TGTGCCAGCGGCAGAGCCCGGGTCGCCTACGAGCAGTACTTC
TRBJ1-1 NA TRBV5-1 NA CASSFTGNTEAFF TGCGCCAGCAGCTTCACCGGGAACACTGAAGCTTTCTTT
TRBJ1-6 once TRBV6-2/TRBV6-3 TRBD1 CASSFQQGTVSPLHF TGTGCCAGCAGTTTTCAACAGGGGACGGTTTCACCCCTCCACTTT
TRBJ2-2 NA TRBV10-3 TRBD2 CAISRTSGGDNTGELFF TGTGCCATCAGCAGGACTAGCGGGGGGGATAACACCGGGGAGCTGTTTTTT
TRBJ2-5 NA TRBV3-1/TRBV3-2 TRBD2 CASSQGRLAGQETQYF TGTGCCAGCAGCCAAGGAAGGCTAGCGGGCCAAGAGACCCAGTACTTC
TRBJ2-6 once TRBV5-4 NA CASSSRSSGANVLTF TGTGCCAGCAGCTCTCGTTCTTCTGGGGCCAACGTCCTGACTTTC
TRBJ2-3 NA TRBV15 TRBD2 CATSRELGLADYRDTQYF TGTGCCACCAGCAGAGAGCTAGGACTAGCCGACTACCGGGATACGCAGTATTTT
TRBJ2-2 NA TRBV10-3 NA CAISESKDSTGELFF TGTGCCATCAGTGAGTCGAAGGACAGCACCGGGGAGCTGTTTTTT
TRBJ2-7 NA TRBV5-6 TRBD1 CASSFGTGDYEQYF TGTGCCAGCAGCTTCGGGACAGGGGATTACGAGCAGTACTTC
TRBJ2-5 few TRBV6-5 NA CASSYSVNSQGETQYF TGTGCCAGCAGTTACTCGGTTAACAGTCAGGGAGAGACCCAGTACTTC
TRBJ1-6 NA TRBV6-5 TRBD1 CASSLRDRVNSPLHF TGTGCCAGCAGCCTCCGGGACAGGGTTAATTCACCCCTCCACTTT
TRBJ1-5 NA TRBV28 NA CASSPRLLLAQHF TGTGCCAGCAGTCCCAGGTTGTTACTGGCCCAGCATTTT
TRBJ2-1 NA TRBV7-9 NA CASTPKIVRDFYNEQFF TGTGCCAGCACCCCTAAAATCGTCCGGGACTTTTACAATGAGCAGTTCTTC
TRBJ2-4 NA TRBV14 NA CASSPTPGAKNIQYF TGTGCCAGCAGCCCCACTCCCGGGGCCAAAAACATTCAGTACTTC
TRBJ1-4 NA TRBV19 TRBD1 CASSTGTVDNEKLFF TGTGCCAGTAGTACGGGGACAGTAGACAATGAAAAACTGTTTTTT
TRBJ2-7 NA TRBV13 NA CASSHQTGEQYF TGTGCCAGCAGCCACCAGACGGGGGAGCAGTACTTC
TRBJ2-4 NA TRBV21-1 NA CASSKPGTALAKNIQYF TGTGCCAGCAGCAAACCCGGGACAGCTCTAGCCAAAAACATTCAGTACTTC
TRBJ1-3 NA TRBV2 TRBD1 CASSPQGAPGNTIYF TGTGCCAGCAGCCCACAGGGGGCGCCTGGAAACACCATATATTTT
TRBJ2-3 NA TRBV5-4 TRBD2 CASSLPGGGTDTQYF TGTGCCAGCAGCTTGCCGGGGGGTGGCACAGATACGCAGTATTTT
TRBJ2-7 NA TRBV10-2 TRBD2 CASSESRTSYEQYF TGCGCCAGCAGTGAGTCCAGGACTAGTTACGAGCAGTACTTC
TRBJ2-2 NA TRBV4-3 NA CASSQVRSTGELFF TGCGCCAGCAGCCAAGTCCGGAGCACCGGGGAGCTGTTTTTT
TRBJ1-1 many TRBV12-5 NA CASGLGGEKAFF TGTGCTAGTGGTTTGGGTGGAGAGAAAGCTTTCTTT
TRBJ2-1 NA TRBV11-3 TRBD1 CASSLDRDEQFF TGTGCCAGCAGCCTCGACAGGGATGAGCAGTTCTTC
TRBJ1-1 NA TRBV19 TRBD1 CATYRGTEAFF TGTGCCACCTACAGGGGCACTGAAGCTTTCTTT
TRBJ1-6 NA TRBV6-5 NA CASSSGTPEDSPLHF TGTGCCAGCAGTTCCGGGACTCCGGAGGATTCACCCCTCCACTTT
TRBJ2-7 NA TRBV2 TRBD1 CASSGTRTGVLREQYF TGTGCCAGCAGTGGCACCCGGACAGGCGTATTAAGAGAGCAGTACTTC
TRBJ2-7 NA TRBV6-2/TRBV6-3 NA CASSFRTDISYEQYF TGTGCCAGCAGTTTCAGGACAGATATCTCCTACGAGCAGTACTTC
TRBJ2-6 NA TRBV29-1 TRBD1 CSVEWDRGSGANVLTF TGCAGCGTTGAATGGGACAGGGGGTCTGGGGCCAACGTCCTGACTTTC
TRBJ2-7 NA TRBV6-2/TRBV6-3 TRBD1 CASSYVWDRAPYEQYF TGTGCCAGCAGTTACGTTTGGGACAGGGCCCCCTACGAGCAGTACTTC
TRBJ2-7 NA TRBV9 NA CASSLSGSPYEQYF TGTGCCAGCAGCCTTTCAGGGTCACCCTACGAGCAGTACTTC
TRBJ2-1 once TRBV9 NA CASSEDYYNEQFF TGTGCCAGCAGCGAGGACTACTACAATGAGCAGTTCTTC
TRBJ2-3 NA TRBV19 TRBD1 CASSPRDRDPDTQYF TGTGCCAGTAGTCCAAGGGACAGGGACCCAGATACGCAGTATTTT
TRBJ2-7 NA TRBV6-5 NA CASSYSGGPGYEQYF TGTGCCAGCAGTTACTCGGGGGGTCCGGGGTACGAGCAGTACTTC
TRBJ1-4 NA TRBV7-9 NA CASSFGRAPNEKLFF TGTGCCAGCAGCTTTGGCAGGGCCCCTAATGAAAAACTGTTTTTT
TRBJ2-1 NA TRBV5-1 TRBD1 CASSLDRGNEQFF TGCGCCAGCAGCTTGGACAGGGGCAATGAGCAGTTCTTC
TRBJ2-3 NA TRBV5-6 NA CASSGDWGDTDTQYF TGTGCCAGCAGCGGCGACTGGGGGGACACAGATACGCAGTATTTT
TRBJ2-1 NA TRBV6-5 NA CATHTYNEQFF TGTGCCACCCACACCTACAATGAGCAGTTCTTC
TRBJ2-1 few TRBV5-4 TRBD2 CASSLWRGGIWNEQFF TGTGCCAGCAGCTTATGGCGGGGGGGCATCTGGAATGAGCAGTTCTTC
TRBJ2-3 NA TRBV19 TRBD2 CASRISGPSTDTQYF TGTGCCAGTAGAATTAGCGGGCCTAGCACAGATACGCAGTATTTT
TRBJ2-5 NA TRBV2 NA CASSEVWGGRETQYF TGTGCCAGCAGTGAAGTGTGGGGAGGTAGGGAGACCCAGTACTTC
TRBJ2-2 NA TRBV7-2 NA CASSLARALPGELFF TGTGCCAGCAGCTTAGCGCGCGCGTTACCCGGGGAGCTGTTTTTT
TRBJ2-7 NA TRBV5-4 TRBD2 CASRQSGVQPSEQYF TGTGCCAGCAGGCAGAGCGGGGTCCAACCATCCGAGCAGTACTTC